These 15 T cell receptor beta chains were all obtained from the same sample, sequenced in a study of vaccination effects on CD4 cells after COVID-19. Their cognate antigens are unknown. Clones were sequenced by immunoSEQ multiplex PCR, and TCRdb holds only the in-frame ones, with some missing. The sample carries tens of thousands of clones, roughly 80% recorded once. Antigen-specific CD4+ T cells were first expanded with viral peptide pools by the ViraFEST assay and only then sequenced. Subsequent to 10 days of culture, CD4+ T cells were isolated. As their vaccination, participants received two doses of either BNT162b2 or mRNA-1273. The specimen comprised CD4+ T cells from PBMCs cultured with HCoV-OC43 spike peptides, sampled after COVID-19 vaccination. The sample's subset: HCoV-OC43 spike overlapping peptide pool stimulation. The receptors come from a human donor who received a COVID-19 vaccine.

This chain uses TRBV6-2 or TRBV6-3 with TRBJ2-7, with 8 positions matching TRBD1. Germline trimming cut 5 bases from V and 5 bases from J; bases unmatched to any gene: 2. Per germline, CDR1 MNHEY and CDR2 SVGEGT. This CDR3 contains 12 residues. The CDR3 DNA is TGTGCCAGCAGTGACAGGGGCAACGAGCAGTACGTC. Encoded protein: CASSDRGNEQYV.

This clone appeared once. The chain joins TRBV28 to TRBJ1-2; possibly TRBD1 for D (6 bases). CDR1 and CDR2 (germline): MDHEN, SYDVKM. The CDR3 has 14 residues. V was shortened by 5 bases and J by 3 bases, with 13 bases between the two germline ends. Here the CDR3 DNA reads TGTGCCAGCAGTGGGGGAAGGGGGGACTATGGCTACACCTTC. This gives the protein CASSGGRGDYGYTF.

This clone has only a few counts. CDR3 sequence: CASSLRDRADSPLHF. CDR3 DNA sequence: TGTGCCAGCAGTCTCCGGGACAGGGCTGATTCACCCCTCCACTTT. V gene TRBV6-5 combines with J gene TRBJ1-6, with TRBD1 matching 9 bases. The CDR3 sequence is 15 residues long. With 5 bases clipped from V and 8 bases from J, the junction kept 7 bases outside the gene matches. The germline V gene encodes CDR1 MNHEY and CDR2 SVGAGI.

The chain employs TRBV18 and TRBJ2-7, with D possibly TRBD2 on 5 matching bases. Trimming shortened V by 2 bases and J by 1 base, and 12 bases separated the two germline ends. Germline V gene lookup returns CDR1 KGHSH and CDR2 LQKENI. The CDR3 length is 15 residues. The CDR3 DNA sequence: TGTGCCAGCTCACCAGGACTGGTCCAATCCTACGAGCAGTACGTC. Translating it yields CASSPGLVQSYEQYV.

This clone has only a few counts. The chain carries TRBV29-1 and TRBJ1-2; a weak D match, TRBD1 (6 bases). Between the trimmed V and J ends, which lost 3 bases and 0 bases, there was a span of 11 bases. The CDR3 has 14 amino acids. The germline V gene encodes CDR1 SQVTM and CDR2 ANQGSEA. The CDR3 nucleotides are TGCAGCGTTGACAGGGACACCGCTAACTATGGCTACACCTTC. Its protein is CSVDRDTANYGYTF.

The genes are TRBV18 and TRBJ2-3, with no clear D. Trimming left V 3 bases short and J 3 bases short, with 10 bases between. This CDR3 comprises 14 residues. From germline, CDR1 is KGHSH and CDR2 LQKENI. The DNA for the CDR3 is TGTGCCAGCTCACCGATTAGAGGTACAGATACGCAGTATTTT. Its protein is CASSPIRGTDTQYF. The full variable domain, completed using reference TRBV18 and TRBJ2-3, is NAGVMQNPRHLVRRRGQEARLRCSPMKGHSHVYWYRQLPEEGLKFMVYLQKENIIDESGMPKERFSAEFPKEGPSILRIQQVVRGDSAAYFCASSPIRGTDTQYFGPGTRLTVL.

This rearrangement joins TRBV5-1 to TRBJ2-4; no firm D call. The CDR3 length is 14 residues. The V and J ends lost 1 base and 5 bases respectively, with 10 bases between them. Germline V gene sequence: CDR1 SGHRS, CDR2 YFSETQ. The CDR3 region is CASSLMPDQNIQYF. As DNA, the CDR3 is TGCGCCAGCAGCTTGATGCCTGATCAAAACATTCAGTACTTC.

The chain recombines TRBV6-4 with TRBJ1-1; unclear D gene. This CDR3 spans 14 amino acids. Germline lookup yields CDR1 MRHNA and CDR2 SNTAGT. The V end was cut by 6 bases, the J end by 4 bases, with 15 bases between. CDR3: CASRRTSEGTEAFF. The CDR3 nucleotides read TGTGCCAGCAGGAGAACCTCGGAGGGCACTGAAGCTTTCTTT.

This chain connects TRBV7-8 to TRBJ2-7; possibly TRBD2 for D (6 bases). V was trimmed by 5 bases and J by 4 bases, leaving 12 bases between them. Germline-derived CDR1 and CDR2 are SGHVS and FQNEAQ. The CDR3 covers 13 residues. Written as DNA, the CDR3 is TGTGCCAGCAGCCCGGGACTGGTTTACGAGCAGTACGTC. It specifies CASSPGLVYEQYV.

The chain joins TRBV18 to TRBJ1-5; D is unresolved. Germline values: CDR1 KGHSH, CDR2 LQKENI. The CDR3 contains 16 residues. Trimming cost V 6 bases and J 7 bases, with 22 bases left between them. The DNA of the CDR3 is TGTGCCAGCTCGCCGTTTGACCGCGGGCAAGGCCAGCCCCAGCATTTT. This codes for CASSPFDRGQGQPQHF.

This clone is a singleton in its sample. This chain joins TRBV5-1 and TRBJ2-5, with a possible D match to TRBD1 (5 bases). The CDR3 extends over 13 amino acids. V was shortened by 0 bases and J by 2 bases, with 5 bases between the two germline ends. Germline-derived CDR1 and CDR2 are SGHRS and YFSETQ. The CDR3 loop reads CASSLEGQETQYF. CDR3 DNA: TGCGCCAGCAGCTTGGAGGGGCAAGAGACCCAGTACTTC.

V and J are TRBV19 and TRBJ2-7; no definite D call. The CDR3 extends over 11 amino acids. Germline CDR1 reads LNHDA; CDR2 reads SQIVND (reference sequence). Trimming took off 5 bases at V and 5 bases at J, with 7 bases between the two ends. CDR3 sequence reads: CASSRKDEQYV. CDR3 DNA: TGTGCCAGTAGTCGGAAGGACGAGCAGTACGTC.

This clone came up many times. The chain combines TRBV19 with TRBJ1-2, with TRBD1 as a possible D gene (5 bases). The germline V gene has CDR1 LNHDA and CDR2 SQIVND (reference sequence). The CDR3 covers 11 residues. V lost 5 bases and J 8 bases, leaving 9 bases between the germline ends. CDR3 region: CASSSRVGYTF. For the CDR3, the DNA is TGTGCCAGTAGTTCCAGGGTCGGCTACACCTTC. The whole variable domain, filled in from reference TRBV19 and TRBJ1-2, reads DGGITQSPKYLFRKEGQNVTLSCEQNLNHDAMYWYRQDPGQGLRLIYYSQIVNDFQKGDIAEGYSVSREKKESFPLTVTSAQKNPTAFYLCASSSRVGYTFGSGTRLTVV.

The rearrangement joins TRBV5-1 to TRBJ1-4; D uncertain. CDR3 length equals 14 residues. The V end lost 2 bases, the J end lost 10 bases, and 15 bases lay between the germline ends. Germline lookup yields CDR1 SGHRS and CDR2 YFSETQ. This chain's CDR3 is CASSFGPAIGKLFF. DNA of the CDR3: TGCGCCAGCAGCTTCGGGCCCGCGATCGGAAAACTGTTTTTT.

The chain joins TRBV7-2 to TRBJ2-1; D is unclear. CDR1 and CDR2 from the germline V gene are SGHTA and FQGNSA. Trimming stripped 5 bases from V and 10 bases from J, with 15 bases between. CDR3 length equals 13 residues. CDR3 sequence: CASSHPLGMEQFF. For the CDR3, the DNA is TGTGCCAGCAGCCACCCCTTGGGAATGGAGCAGTTCTTC.